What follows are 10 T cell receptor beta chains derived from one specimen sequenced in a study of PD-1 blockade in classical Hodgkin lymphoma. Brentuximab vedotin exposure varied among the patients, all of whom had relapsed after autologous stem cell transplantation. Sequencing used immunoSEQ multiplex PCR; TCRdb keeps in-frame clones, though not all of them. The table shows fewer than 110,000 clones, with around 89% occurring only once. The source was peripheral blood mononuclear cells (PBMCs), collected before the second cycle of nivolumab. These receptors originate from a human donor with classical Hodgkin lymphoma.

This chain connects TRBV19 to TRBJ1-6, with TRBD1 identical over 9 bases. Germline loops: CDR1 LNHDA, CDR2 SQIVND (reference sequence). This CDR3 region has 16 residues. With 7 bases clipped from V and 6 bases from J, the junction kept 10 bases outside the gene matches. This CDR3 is CASTLQGARVNSPLHF. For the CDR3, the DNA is TGTGCCAGTACCCTACAGGGGGCGAGGGTTAATTCACCCCTCCACTTT.

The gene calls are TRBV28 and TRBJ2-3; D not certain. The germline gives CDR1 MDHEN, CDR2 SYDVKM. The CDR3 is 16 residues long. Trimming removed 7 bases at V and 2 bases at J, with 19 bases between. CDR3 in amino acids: CASTPPNVGYTDTQYF. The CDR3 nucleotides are TGTGCCAGCACGCCTCCCAACGTTGGGTACACAGATACGCAGTATTTT.

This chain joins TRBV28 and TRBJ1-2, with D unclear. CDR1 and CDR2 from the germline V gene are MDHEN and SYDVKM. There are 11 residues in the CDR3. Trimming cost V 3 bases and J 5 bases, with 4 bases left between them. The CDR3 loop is CASSFAYGYTF. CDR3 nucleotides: TGTGCCAGCAGTTTTGCGTATGGCTACACCTTC.

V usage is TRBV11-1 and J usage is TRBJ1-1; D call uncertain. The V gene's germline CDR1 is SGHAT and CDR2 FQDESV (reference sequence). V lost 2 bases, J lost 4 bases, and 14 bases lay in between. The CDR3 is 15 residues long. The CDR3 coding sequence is TGTGCCAGCAGCTTATCTCACTTCAGGAGCACTGAAGCTTTCTTT. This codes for CASSLSHFRSTEAFF.

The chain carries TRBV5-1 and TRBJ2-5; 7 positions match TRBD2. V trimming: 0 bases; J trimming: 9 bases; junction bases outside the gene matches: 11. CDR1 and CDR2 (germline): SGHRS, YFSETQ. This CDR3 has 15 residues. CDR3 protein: CASSLAGLAEAAQYF. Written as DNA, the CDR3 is TGCGCCAGCAGCTTGGCCGGGCTAGCGGAGGCGGCCCAGTACTTC.

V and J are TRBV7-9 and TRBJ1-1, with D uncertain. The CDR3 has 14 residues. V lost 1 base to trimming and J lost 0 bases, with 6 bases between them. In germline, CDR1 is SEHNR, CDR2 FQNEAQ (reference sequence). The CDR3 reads CASSLETLNTEAFF. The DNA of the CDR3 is TGTGCCAGCAGCTTAGAGACATTGAACACTGAAGCTTTCTTT.

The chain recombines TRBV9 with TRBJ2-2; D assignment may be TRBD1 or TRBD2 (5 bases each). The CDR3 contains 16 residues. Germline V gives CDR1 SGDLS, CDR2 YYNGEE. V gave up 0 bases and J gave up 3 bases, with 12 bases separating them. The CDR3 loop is CASSVGGFSYTGELFF. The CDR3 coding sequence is TGTGCCAGCAGCGTAGGGGGGTTCTCCTACACCGGGGAGCTGTTTTTT.

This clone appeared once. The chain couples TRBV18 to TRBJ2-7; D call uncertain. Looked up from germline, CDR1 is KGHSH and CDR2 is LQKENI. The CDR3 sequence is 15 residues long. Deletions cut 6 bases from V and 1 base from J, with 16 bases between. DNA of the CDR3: TGTGCCAGCTCTAGAGAAACAGCGCCTTCCTACGAGCAGTACTTC. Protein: CASSRETAPSYEQYF.

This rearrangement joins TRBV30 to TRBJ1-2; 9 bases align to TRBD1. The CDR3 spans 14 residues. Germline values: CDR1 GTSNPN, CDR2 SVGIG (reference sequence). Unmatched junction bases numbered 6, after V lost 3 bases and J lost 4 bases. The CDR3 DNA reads TGTGCCTGGAGCGAGGACAGGGGTCCCTATGGCTACACCTTC. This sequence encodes CAWSEDRGPYGYTF.

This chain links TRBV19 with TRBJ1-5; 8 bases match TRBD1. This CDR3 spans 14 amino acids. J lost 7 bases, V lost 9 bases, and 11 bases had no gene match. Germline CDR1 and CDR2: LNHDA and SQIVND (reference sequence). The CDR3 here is CASDDRGGYQPQHF. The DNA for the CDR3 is TGTGCCAGCGACGACAGGGGAGGTTACCAGCCCCAGCATTTT.